This T cell receptor (beta chain) was obtained from a study of T cells in localized non-small cell lung cancer. Clones were sequenced by immunoSEQ multiplex PCR, and TCRdb holds only the in-frame ones, with some missing. This table holds 15,000 or so clones, approximately 82% found once. In regard to this clone: The antigen remains unidentified.

Points from the study as a whole: Higher blood T cell density tracked longer overall survival. Uninvolved adjacent lung had the highest recorded T cell clonality, with tumor below it. Because only a single region of the tumor was sequenced, heterogeneity remains possible.

The germline V and J ends were trimmed by 5 bases and 6 bases, with 21 bases remaining between them. The CDR3 sequence is 16 residues long. From germline, CDR1 is SGHAT and CDR2 FQNNGV. Sequencing was performed on peripheral blood, taken before any cancer treatment. The clonotype was recovered from a male donor at least 60 years old with stage III lung adenocarcinoma. This rearrangement joins TRBV11-2 to TRBJ2-3; D unclear. CDR3 region: CASSRTELGRGDTQYF. The CDR3 DNA sequence: TGTGCCAGCAGCCGTACCGAATTGGGTCGCGGTGATACGCAGTATTTT.